The 21 T cell receptor beta chains below were found in one sample sequenced in a study of T cell clusters in autoimmune cytopenias. TRB amplification used roughly 250 ng of peripheral blood genomic DNA. TRB rearrangements were amplified by touch-down multiplex PCR with mixed TRB-A/B primers. TCRdb reprocessed the multiplex PCR reads, keeping one entry per CDR3 protein, no DNA. The sample has roughly 10,000 distinct CDR3 sequences; the top ten hold around a third. These data also formed part of another study, on T cell repertoires in aging, cancer and after chemotherapy.

Sequenced material: peripheral blood. These receptors all come from a human donor in good health.

The V gene is TRBV18, the J gene TRBJ2-1; TCRdb designates TRBD1, a call that cannot be tested without DNA. Germline lookup yields CDR1 KGHSH and CDR2 LQKENI. The CDR3 is made up of 16 amino acids. The CDR3 spells CASSPTGTNSYNEQFF.

The rearrangement links TRBV18 to TRBJ1-2; TCRdb's D call, TRBD1, is unchecked because there is no DNA. The CDR3 totals 18 residues. CDR1 is KGHSH, CDR2 LQKENI, per germline. The CDR3 region is CASLPALSGTGGNYGYTF. Using reference TRBV18 and TRBJ1-2 for the parts outside the CDR3, the full variable domain is NAGVMQNPRHLVRRRGQEARLRCSPMKGHSHVYWYRQLPEEGLKFMVYLQKENIIDESGMPKERFSAEFPKEGPSILRIQQVVRGDSAAYFCASLPALSGTGGNYGYTFGSGTRLTVV.

The CDR3 here is CSVSEQGNEQYF. This chain connects TRBV29-1 to TRBJ2-7; TCRdb reports TRBD1, a call that lacks DNA to check it against. This CDR3 has 12 amino acids. Germline CDR1 reads SQVTM; CDR2 reads ANQGSEA.

This clonotype is identified as medium-sized from frequency. This chain links TRBV19 with TRBJ2-7. CDR3 length equals 14 residues. The germline V gene encodes CDR1 LNHDA and CDR2 SQIVND (reference sequence). CDR3 sequence: CASSMTSRSYEQYF.

The chain has TRBV12-3 or TRBV12-4 and TRBJ1-2; the TCRdb call, TRBD1, lacks DNA for checking. CDR3 size: 13 residues. The CDR3 reads CASSFSPGHGYTF.

The rearrangement links TRBV12-3 or TRBV12-4 to TRBJ2-1; the D call of TRBD1 rests on TCRdb alone, since no DNA is present to check it. This CDR3 is built from 15 residues. The CDR3 loop reads CASSLGDRGYNEQFF.

The chain recombines TRBV18 with TRBJ2-3. The CDR3 extends over 13 amino acids. CDR1 KGHSH and CDR2 LQKENI come from the germline V gene. The CDR3 spells CASSPPVTDTQYF.

The genes are TRBV5-1 and TRBJ2-1; checking the TCRdb D call of TRBD1 is not possible without DNA. There are 14 residues in the CDR3. The V gene's germline CDR1 is SGHRS and CDR2 YFSETQ. The CDR3 spells CASSSGGLRGEQFF.

The chain links TRBV30 to TRBJ2-5; the TRBD2 assignment by TCRdb is unverifiable without DNA. The CDR3 extends over 16 amino acids. In germline, CDR1 is GTSNPN, CDR2 SVGIG (reference sequence). The CDR3 loop reads CAWSTGRGGPFETQYF.

The chain is built from TRBV27 and TRBJ2-7; TCRdb's D call of TRBD1 is untestable without DNA. The CDR3 extends over 15 amino acids. Germline CDR1 reads MNHEY; CDR2 reads SMNVEV (reference sequence). CDR3 loop: CASSFSAAHPYEQYF.

CDR3 loop: CASREQIMNTEAFF. This chain uses TRBV6-5 with TRBJ1-1. Germline values: CDR1 MNHEY, CDR2 SVGAGI. CDR3 length: 14 residues.

The chain employs TRBV27 and TRBJ2-7. The germline V gene has CDR1 MNHEY and CDR2 SMNVEV (reference sequence). This CDR3 comprises 16 residues. The CDR3 is CASNQHPAGAPYEQYF.

V is TRBV6-4 and J is TRBJ2-1. The length of the CDR3 is 16 residues. Per germline, CDR1 MRHNA and CDR2 SNTAGT. CDR3 sequence reads: CASSDSKSSSYNEQFF.

By frequency, this clonotype is medium-sized (0.01 to 0.1%). The chain links TRBV19 to TRBJ2-7. The germline V gene has CDR1 LNHDA and CDR2 SQIVND (reference sequence). There are 13 residues in the CDR3. The CDR3 reads CASSLGHSYEQYF. The variable domain in full, with the rest retrieved from reference TRBV19 and TRBJ2-7, is DGGITQSPKYLFRKEGQNVTLSCEQNLNHDAMYWYRQDPGQGLRLIYYSQIVNDFQKGDIAEGYSVSREKKESFPLTVTSAQKNPTAFYLCASSLGHSYEQYFGPGTRLTVT.

The chain recombines TRBV19 with TRBJ1-2. CDR3 length: 12 amino acids. CDR1 is LNHDA and CDR2 is SQIVND in the germline V gene (reference sequence). CDR3 sequence: CASSISSYGYTF.

The chain uses TRBV5-6 and TRBJ2-3; absent DNA, TCRdb's TRBD2 call cannot be checked. Germline-derived CDR1 and CDR2 are SGHDT and YYEEEE. The CDR3 consists of 19 residues. This CDR3 is CASSLLAGGSLLSTDTQYF.

The chain couples TRBV19 to TRBJ1-6. Germline CDR1 and CDR2: LNHDA and SQIVND (reference sequence). The CDR3 extends over 15 amino acids. CDR3 loop: CASSSTDSYNSPLHF.

This chain joins TRBV29-1 and TRBJ1-4. Germline lookup yields CDR1 SQVTM and CDR2 ANQGSEA. The CDR3 spans 12 residues. The CDR3 region is CSVVVANEKLFF.

The chain links TRBV15 to TRBJ2-1; TCRdb designates TRBD1, a call that cannot be tested without DNA. The germline V gene has CDR1 LNHNV and CDR2 YYDKDF (reference sequence). The length of the CDR3 is 16 residues. The CDR3 sequence: CATSGRTESSYNEQFF.

The rearrangement joins TRBV19 to TRBJ1-1. CDR3 size: 15 residues. From germline, CDR1 is LNHDA and CDR2 SQIVND (reference sequence). The CDR3 sequence: CASSTIEPRDTEAFF.

The V call is TRBV5-6, the J call TRBJ2-7; TCRdb lists TRBD2, though no DNA is available to test this call. Germline CDR1 and CDR2: SGHDT and YYEEEE. This CDR3 contains 14 residues. CDR3 loop: CASTERGGWYEQYF.